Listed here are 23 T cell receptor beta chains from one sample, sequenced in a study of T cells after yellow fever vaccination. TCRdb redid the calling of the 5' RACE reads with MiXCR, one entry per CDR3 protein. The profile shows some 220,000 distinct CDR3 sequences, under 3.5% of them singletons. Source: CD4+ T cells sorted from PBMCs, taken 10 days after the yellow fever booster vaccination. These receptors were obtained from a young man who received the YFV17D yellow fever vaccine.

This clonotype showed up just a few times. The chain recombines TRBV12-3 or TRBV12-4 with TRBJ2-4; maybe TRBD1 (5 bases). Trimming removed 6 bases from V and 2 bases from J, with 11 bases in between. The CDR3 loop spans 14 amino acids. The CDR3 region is CASRPRVSKNIQYF. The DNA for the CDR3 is TGTGCCAGCAGACCCAGGGTTTCCAAAAACATTCAGTACTTC.

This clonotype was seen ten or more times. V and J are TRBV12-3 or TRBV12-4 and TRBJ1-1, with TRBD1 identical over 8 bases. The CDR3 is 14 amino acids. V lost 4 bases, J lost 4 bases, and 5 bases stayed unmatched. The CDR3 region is CASSSGQGITEAFF. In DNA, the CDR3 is TGTGCCAGCAGTTCCGGACAGGGTATCACTGAAGCTTTCTTT.

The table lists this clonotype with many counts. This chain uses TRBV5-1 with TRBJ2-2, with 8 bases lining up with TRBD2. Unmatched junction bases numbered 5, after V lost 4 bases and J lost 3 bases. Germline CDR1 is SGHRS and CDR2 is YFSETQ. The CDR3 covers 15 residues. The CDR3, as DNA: TGCGCCAGCAGCCATGGACTAGCTTACACCGGGGAGCTGTTTTTT. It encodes CASSHGLAYTGELFF.

The CDR3 DNA is TGTGCCTCCCGCGGCTCAGATACGCAGTATTTT. Protein: CASRGSDTQYF. The V call is TRBV28, the J call TRBJ2-3; D unclear. This CDR3 is built from 11 residues. Germline V gene lookup returns CDR1 MDHEN and CDR2 SYDVKM. Trimming shortened V by 11 bases and J by 4 bases, and 10 bases separated the two germline ends.

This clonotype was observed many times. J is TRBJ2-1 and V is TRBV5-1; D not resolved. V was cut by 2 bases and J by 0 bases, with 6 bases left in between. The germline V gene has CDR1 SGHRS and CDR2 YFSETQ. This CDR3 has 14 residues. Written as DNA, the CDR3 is TGCGCCAGCAGCTTCGGAAGCTCCTACAATGAGCAGTTCTTC. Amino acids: CASSFGSSYNEQFF.

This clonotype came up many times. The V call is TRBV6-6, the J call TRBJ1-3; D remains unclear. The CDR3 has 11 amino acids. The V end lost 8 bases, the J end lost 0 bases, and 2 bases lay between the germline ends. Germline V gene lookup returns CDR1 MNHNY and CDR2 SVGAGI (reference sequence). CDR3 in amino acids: CASRSGNTIYF. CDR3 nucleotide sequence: TGTGCCAGCCGCTCTGGAAACACCATATATTTT.

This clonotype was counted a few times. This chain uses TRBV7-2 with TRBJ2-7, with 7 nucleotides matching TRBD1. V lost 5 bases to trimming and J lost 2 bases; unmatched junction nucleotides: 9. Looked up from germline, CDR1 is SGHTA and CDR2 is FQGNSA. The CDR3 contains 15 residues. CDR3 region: CASSLDRVRTYEQYF. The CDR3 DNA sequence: TGTGCCAGCAGCCTCGACAGGGTACGAACCTACGAGCAGTACTTC.

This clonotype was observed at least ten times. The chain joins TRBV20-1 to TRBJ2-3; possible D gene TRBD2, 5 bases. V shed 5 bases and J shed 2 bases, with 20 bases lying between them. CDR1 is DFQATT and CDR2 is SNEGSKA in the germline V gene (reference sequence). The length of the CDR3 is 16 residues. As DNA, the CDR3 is TGCAGTGCTGAACAAAATACCGGGGTGAACACAGATACGCAGTATTTT. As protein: CSAEQNTGVNTDTQYF.

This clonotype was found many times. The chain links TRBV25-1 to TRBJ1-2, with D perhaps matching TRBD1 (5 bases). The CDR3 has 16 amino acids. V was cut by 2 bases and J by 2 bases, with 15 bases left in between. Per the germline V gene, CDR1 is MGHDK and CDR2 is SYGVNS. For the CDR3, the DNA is TGTGCCAGCAGTGAACCTGGTTCGGGGGGGAACTATGGCTACACCTTC. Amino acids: CASSEPGSGGNYGYTF.

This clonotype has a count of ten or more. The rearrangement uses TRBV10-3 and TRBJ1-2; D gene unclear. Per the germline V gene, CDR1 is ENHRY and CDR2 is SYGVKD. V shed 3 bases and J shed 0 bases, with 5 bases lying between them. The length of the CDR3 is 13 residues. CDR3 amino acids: CAISELANYGYTF. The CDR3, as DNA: TGTGCCATCAGTGAATTAGCTAACTATGGCTACACCTTC.

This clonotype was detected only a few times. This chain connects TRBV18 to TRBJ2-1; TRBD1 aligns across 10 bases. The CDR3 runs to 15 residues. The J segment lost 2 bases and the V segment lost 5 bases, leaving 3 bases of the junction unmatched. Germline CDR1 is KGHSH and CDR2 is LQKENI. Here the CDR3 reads CASSTGQGAYNEQFF. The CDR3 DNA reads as TGTGCCAGCTCAACCGGACAGGGGGCCTACAATGAGCAGTTCTTC.

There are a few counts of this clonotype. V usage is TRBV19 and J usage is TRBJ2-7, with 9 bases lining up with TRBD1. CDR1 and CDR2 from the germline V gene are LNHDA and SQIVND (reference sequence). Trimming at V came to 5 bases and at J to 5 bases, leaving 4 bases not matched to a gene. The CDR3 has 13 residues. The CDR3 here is CASSGTGFDEQYF. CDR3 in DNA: TGTGCCAGTAGTGGGACAGGGTTCGACGAGCAGTACTTC. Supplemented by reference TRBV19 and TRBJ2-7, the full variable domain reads DGGITQSPKYLFRKEGQNVTLSCEQNLNHDAMYWYRQDPGQGLRLIYYSQIVNDFQKGDIAEGYSVSREKKESFPLTVTSAQKNPTAFYLCASSGTGFDEQYFGPGTRLTVT.

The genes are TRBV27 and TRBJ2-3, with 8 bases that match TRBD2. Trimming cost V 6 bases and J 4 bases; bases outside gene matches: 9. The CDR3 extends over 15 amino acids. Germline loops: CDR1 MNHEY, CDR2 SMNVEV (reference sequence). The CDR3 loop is CASSGRDLGPDTQYF. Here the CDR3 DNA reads TGTGCCAGCAGCGGGAGGGACCTGGGGCCAGATACGCAGTATTTT.

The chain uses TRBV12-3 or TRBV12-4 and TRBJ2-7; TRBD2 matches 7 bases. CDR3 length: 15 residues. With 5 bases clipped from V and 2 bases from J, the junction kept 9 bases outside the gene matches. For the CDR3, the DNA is TGTGCCAGCAGTCCCGGCGGGAGTATCACCTACGAGCAGTACGTC. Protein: CASSPGGSITYEQYV.

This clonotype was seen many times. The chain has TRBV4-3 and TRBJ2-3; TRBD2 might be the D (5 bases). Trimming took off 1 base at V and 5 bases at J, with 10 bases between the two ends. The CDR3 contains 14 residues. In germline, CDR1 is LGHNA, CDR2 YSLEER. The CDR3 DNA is TGCGCCAGCAGCCAAGGCGGGCTTCTAGATACGCAGTATTTT. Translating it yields CASSQGGLLDTQYF.

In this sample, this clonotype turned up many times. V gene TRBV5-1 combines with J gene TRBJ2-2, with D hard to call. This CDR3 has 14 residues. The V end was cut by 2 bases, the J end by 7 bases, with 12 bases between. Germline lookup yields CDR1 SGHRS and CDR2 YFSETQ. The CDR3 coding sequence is TGCGCCAGCAGCTTCGACGGTTACGGCGGGGAGCTGTTTTTT. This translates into CASSFDGYGGELFF.

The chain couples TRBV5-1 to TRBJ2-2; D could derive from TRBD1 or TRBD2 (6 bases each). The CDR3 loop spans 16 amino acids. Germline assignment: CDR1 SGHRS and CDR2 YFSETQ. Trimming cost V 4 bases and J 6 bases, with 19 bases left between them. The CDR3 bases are TGCGCCAGCAGCCGTGTAACGGGGGCCGTCTCCGGGGAGCTGTTTTTT. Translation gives CASSRVTGAVSGELFF.

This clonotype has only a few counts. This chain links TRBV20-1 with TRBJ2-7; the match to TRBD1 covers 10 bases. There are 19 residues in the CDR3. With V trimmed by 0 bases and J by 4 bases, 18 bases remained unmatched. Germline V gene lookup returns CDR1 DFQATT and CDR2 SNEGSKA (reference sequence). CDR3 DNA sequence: TGCAGTGCTAGAGATCATGGCTCGAGGCGAGACAGGGGGCTATACGAGCAGTACTTC. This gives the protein CSARDHGSRRDRGLYEQYF.

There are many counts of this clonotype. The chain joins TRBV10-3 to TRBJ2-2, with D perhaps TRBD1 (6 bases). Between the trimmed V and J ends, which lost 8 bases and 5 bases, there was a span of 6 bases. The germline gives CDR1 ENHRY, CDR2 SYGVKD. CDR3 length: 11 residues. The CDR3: CAIQGTGELFF. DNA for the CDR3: TGTGCCATCCAGGGGACCGGGGAGCTGTTTTTT.

CDR3 in DNA: TGTGCCAGTAGTATTAACCCGGGACAGGGCTACGAGCAGTACTTC. This codes for CASSINPGQGYEQYF. The genes are TRBV19 and TRBJ2-7; the match to TRBD1 covers 9 bases. Per the germline V gene, CDR1 is LNHDA and CDR2 is SQIVND (reference sequence). CDR3 length: 15 amino acids. V shed 3 bases and J 3 bases; nucleotides not matched to a gene: 6.

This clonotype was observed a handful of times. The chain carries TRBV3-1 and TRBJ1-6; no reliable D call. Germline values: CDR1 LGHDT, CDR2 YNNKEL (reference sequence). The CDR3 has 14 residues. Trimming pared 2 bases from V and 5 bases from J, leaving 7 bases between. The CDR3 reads CASSQLDNNSPLHF. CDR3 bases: TGTGCCAGCAGCCAACTCGATAATAATTCACCCCTCCACTTT.

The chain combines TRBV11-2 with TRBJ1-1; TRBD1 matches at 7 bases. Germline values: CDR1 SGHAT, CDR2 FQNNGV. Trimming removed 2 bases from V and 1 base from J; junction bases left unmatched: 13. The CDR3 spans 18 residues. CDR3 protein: CASSLWGQSRSANTEAFF. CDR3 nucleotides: TGTGCCAGCAGCTTATGGGGACAGTCTAGAAGTGCGAACACTGAAGCTTTCTTT.

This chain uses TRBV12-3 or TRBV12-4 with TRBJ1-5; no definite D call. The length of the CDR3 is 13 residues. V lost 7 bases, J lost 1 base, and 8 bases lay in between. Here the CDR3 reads CASKLGSNQPQHF. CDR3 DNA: TGTGCCAGCAAATTGGGGAGCAATCAGCCCCAGCATTTT.